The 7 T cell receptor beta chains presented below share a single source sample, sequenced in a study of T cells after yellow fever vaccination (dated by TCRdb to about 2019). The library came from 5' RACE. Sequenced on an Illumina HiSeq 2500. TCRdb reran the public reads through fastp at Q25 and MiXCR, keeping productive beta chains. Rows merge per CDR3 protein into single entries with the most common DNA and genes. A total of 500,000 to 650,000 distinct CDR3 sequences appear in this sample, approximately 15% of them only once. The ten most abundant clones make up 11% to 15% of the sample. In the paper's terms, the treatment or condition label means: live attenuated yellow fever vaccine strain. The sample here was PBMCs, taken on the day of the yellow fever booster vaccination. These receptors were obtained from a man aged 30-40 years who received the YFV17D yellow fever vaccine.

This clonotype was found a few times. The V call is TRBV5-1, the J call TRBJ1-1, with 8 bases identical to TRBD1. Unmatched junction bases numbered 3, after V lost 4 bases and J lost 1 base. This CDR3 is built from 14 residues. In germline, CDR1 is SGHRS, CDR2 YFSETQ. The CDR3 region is CASSPTGENTEAFF. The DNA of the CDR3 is TGCGCCAGCAGCCCGACAGGGGAGAACACTGAAGCTTTCTTT. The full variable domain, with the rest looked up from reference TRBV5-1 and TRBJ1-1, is KAGVTQTPRYLIKTRGQQVTLSCSPISGHRSVSWYQQTPGQGLQFLFEYFSETQRNKGNFPGRFSGRQFSNSRSEMNVSTLELGDSALYLCASSPTGENTEAFFGQGTRLTVV.

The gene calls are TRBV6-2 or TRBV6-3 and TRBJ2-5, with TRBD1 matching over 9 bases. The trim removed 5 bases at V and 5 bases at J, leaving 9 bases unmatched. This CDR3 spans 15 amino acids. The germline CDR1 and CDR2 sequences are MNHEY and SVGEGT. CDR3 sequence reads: CASSGLGQGWETQYF. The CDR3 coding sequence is TGTGCCAGCAGTGGATTGGGACAGGGCTGGGAGACCCAGTACTTC.

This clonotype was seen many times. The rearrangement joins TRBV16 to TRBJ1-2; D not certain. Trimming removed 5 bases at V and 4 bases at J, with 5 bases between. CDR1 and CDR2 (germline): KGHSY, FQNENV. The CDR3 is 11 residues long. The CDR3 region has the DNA TGTGCCAGCAGCAGAATCTATGGCTACACCTTC. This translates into CASSRIYGYTF.

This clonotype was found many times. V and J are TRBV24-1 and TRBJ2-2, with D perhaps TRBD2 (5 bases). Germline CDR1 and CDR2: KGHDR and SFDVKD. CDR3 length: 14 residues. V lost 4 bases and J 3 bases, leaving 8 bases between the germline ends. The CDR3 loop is CATSETRDTGELFF. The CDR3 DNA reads TGTGCCACCAGTGAAACGCGGGACACCGGGGAGCTGTTTTTT.

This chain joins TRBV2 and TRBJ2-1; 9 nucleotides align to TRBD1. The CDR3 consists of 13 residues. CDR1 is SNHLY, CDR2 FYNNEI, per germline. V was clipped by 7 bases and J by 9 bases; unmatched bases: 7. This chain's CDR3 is CASIMTGGIEQFF. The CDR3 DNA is TGTGCCAGCATCATGACAGGGGGAATTGAGCAGTTCTTC.

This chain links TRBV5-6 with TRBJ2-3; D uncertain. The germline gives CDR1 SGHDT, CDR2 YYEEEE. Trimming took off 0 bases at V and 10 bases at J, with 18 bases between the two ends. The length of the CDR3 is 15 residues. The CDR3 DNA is TGTGCCAGCAGCTTGGTGGGTCGGCGGAGTGAATCGCAGTATTTT. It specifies CASSLVGRRSESQYF.

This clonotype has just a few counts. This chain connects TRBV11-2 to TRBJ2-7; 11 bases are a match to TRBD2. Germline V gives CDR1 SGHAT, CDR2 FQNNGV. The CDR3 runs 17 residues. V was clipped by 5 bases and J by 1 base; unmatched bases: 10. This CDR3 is CASSAAKLAGDSYEQYF. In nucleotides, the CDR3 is TGTGCCAGCAGCGCGGCCAAACTAGCGGGAGATTCCTACGAGCAGTACTTC.